Shown below are 23 T cell receptor beta chains from a single sample sequenced in a study of blood T cell repertoires in COVID-19. Data came from immunoSEQ multiplex PCR; TCRdb stores just in-frame clones and leaves some out. This table holds roughly 100,000 clones, less than 90% found once. The sample taken for sequencing was peripheral blood. These receptors originate from a woman of 80 years or more with acute or convalescent COVID-19.

This sequence joins TRBV2 and TRBJ2-5, with 14 bases lining up with TRBD2. J was trimmed by 5 bases and V by 11 bases; bases with no gene match: 10. Germline V CDR1 and CDR2: SNHLY, FYNNEI. This CDR3 comprises 15 residues. The DNA of the CDR3 is TGTGCCTGCGGCCCGGGACTAGCGGGGGAGGAGACCCAGTACTTC. Translation: CACGPGLAGEETQYF. The variable domain in full, completed from reference TRBV2 and TRBJ2-5, reads EPEVTQTPSHQVTQMGQEVILRCVPISNHLYFYWYRQILGQKVEFLVSFYNNEISEKSEIFDDQFSVERPDGSNFTLKIRSTKLEDSAMYFCACGPGLAGEETQYFGPGTRLLVL.

The V gene is TRBV2, the J gene TRBJ1-1, with D possibly matching TRBD1 (6 bases). V lost 8 bases and J 3 bases, leaving 10 bases between the germline ends. The CDR3 has 12 amino acids. Germline values: CDR1 SNHLY, CDR2 FYNNEI. The CDR3: CASRNRDTEAFF. CDR3 nucleotides: TGTGCCAGCCGAAACAGGGACACTGAAGCTTTCTTT.

This chain joins TRBV5-1 and TRBJ2-2; 10 bases are shared with TRBD1. There are 15 residues in the CDR3. Germline V gene sequence: CDR1 SGHRS, CDR2 YFSETQ. Losses at the gene ends were 4 bases for V and 3 bases for J; bases not matched to a gene: 3. CDR3 coding DNA: TGCGCCAGCAGCGCCGGACAGGGGGACACCGGGGAGCTGTTTTTT. Amino acids: CASSAGQGDTGELFF.

The chain carries TRBV19 and TRBJ2-5, with TRBD1 matching over 7 bases. This CDR3 has 13 residues. After removal of 6 bases from V and 4 bases from J, the junction contained 5 bases not matched to a gene. CDR1 and CDR2 (germline): LNHDA, SQIVND (reference sequence). For the CDR3, the DNA is TGTGCCAGTAGGACAGGGCCGGGAGAGACCCAGTACTTC. Its translation is CASRTGPGETQYF.

The CDR3: CASTQGNEAFF. The CDR3 bases are TGTGCCAGCACCCAGGGTAATGAAGCTTTCTTT. The chain joins TRBV6-5 to TRBJ1-1; a possible D gene is TRBD1 (5 bases). V was shortened by 7 bases and J by 7 bases, with 10 bases between the two germline ends. CDR1 and CDR2 (germline): MNHEY, SVGAGI. The CDR3 is made up of 11 amino acids.

The genes are TRBV2 and TRBJ2-3, with 9 bases lining up with TRBD2. The junction had 4 bases not matched to a gene; V was cut back by 0 bases and J by 3 bases. The CDR3 extends over 16 amino acids. The V gene's germline CDR1 is SNHLY and CDR2 FYNNEI. CDR3 loop: CASSEARAGGTDTQYF. CDR3 nucleotide sequence: TGTGCCAGCAGTGAAGCCCGAGCGGGGGGAACAGATACGCAGTATTTT.

The chain combines TRBV5-1 with TRBJ1-5, with D possibly being TRBD1 (5 bases). The CDR3 extends over 19 amino acids. The V gene's germline CDR1 is SGHRS and CDR2 YFSETQ. V was trimmed by 4 bases and J by 2 bases, leaving 25 bases between them. The CDR3 protein is CASSPRAQVPRIRNQPQHF. CDR3 in DNA: TGCGCCAGCAGCCCTCGGGCACAGGTTCCCCGAATTCGCAATCAGCCCCAGCATTTT.

This chain uses TRBV19 with TRBJ2-7; a possible D gene is TRBD2 (5 bases). Germline assignment: CDR1 LNHDA and CDR2 SQIVND (reference sequence). The V gene lost 8 bases and the J gene lost 5 bases, with 13 bases spanning the gap. CDR3 length equals 12 residues. The CDR3 sequence: CASSPLGDEQYF. Written as DNA, the CDR3 is TGTGCCAGTTCCCCCCTGGGAGACGAGCAGTACTTC.

This clone appeared a single time. The chain couples TRBV5-1 to TRBJ2-3; the D gene is possibly TRBD2 (5 bases). This CDR3 comprises 13 residues. Trimming shortened V by 0 bases and J by 5 bases, and 7 bases separated the two germline ends. The germline V gene has CDR1 SGHRS and CDR2 YFSETQ. This CDR3 reads CASSLERGDTQYF. CDR3 in DNA: TGCGCCAGCAGCTTGGAACGGGGAGATACGCAGTATTTT.

In its sample, this clone was seen a few times. The genes are TRBV24-1 and TRBJ1-1; 11 bases are shared with TRBD1. The CDR3 totals 16 residues. Germline V gene sequence: CDR1 KGHDR, CDR2 SFDVKD. J lost 4 bases, V lost 4 bases, and 7 bases had no gene match. In DNA, the CDR3 is TGTGCCACCAGTGACCCCGGACAGGGGGCGTTCACTGAAGCTTTCTTT. Translating it yields CATSDPGQGAFTEAFF.

This clone is medium-sized (0.01 to 0.1%). The chain joins TRBV12-3 or TRBV12-4 to TRBJ1-2; tentatively, D is TRBD1 (5 bases). Trimming took off 5 bases at V and 5 bases at J, with 9 bases between the two ends. The length of the CDR3 is 12 residues. The CDR3: CASSMGGYGYTF. CDR3 nucleotide sequence: TGTGCCAGCAGTATGGGGGGTTATGGCTACACCTTC.

The chain recombines TRBV11-2 with TRBJ1-2; 9 nucleotides agree with TRBD1. The V gene end was trimmed by 5 bases and the J gene end by 2 bases; junction bases not matched to a gene: 9. The CDR3 consists of 16 residues. CDR1 SGHAT and CDR2 FQNNGV come from the germline V gene. The CDR3 DNA is TGTGCCAGCAGCGTCAGGGGGACAGGGTTAAACTATGGCTACACCTTC. Translated, it gives CASSVRGTGLNYGYTF.

Only one count was recorded for this clone. This chain connects TRBV2 to TRBJ2-1; 10 bases line up with TRBD1. The ends lost 10 bases at V and 4 bases at J; junction bases unmatched: 7. Germline V CDR1 and CDR2: SNHLY, FYNNEI. The CDR3 is 14 residues long. The CDR3 bases are TGTGCCAACCGCAAGGGACAGGGGTACAATGAGCAGTTCTTC. This gives the protein CANRKGQGYNEQFF.

This chain uses TRBV28 with TRBJ2-7; D is unclear. This CDR3 has 14 residues. With 2 bases removed from V and 3 bases from J, the gap between germline ends came to 11 bases. Germline CDR1 is MDHEN and CDR2 is SYDVKM. CDR3 nucleotides: TGTGCCAGCAGTTTAAGTGGCCAATTCTACGAGCAGTACTTC. The encoded protein is CASSLSGQFYEQYF.

This sequence joins TRBV15 and TRBJ1-3, with D possibly matching TRBD1 (5 bases). The CDR3 is made up of 16 amino acids. The germline CDR1 and CDR2 sequences are LNHNV and YYDKDF (reference sequence). Between the trimmed V and J ends, which lost 0 bases and 4 bases, there was a span of 13 bases. The chain's CDR3 is CATSRDVGARGNTIYF. The CDR3 nucleotides read TGTGCCACCAGCAGAGATGTTGGGGCGCGCGGAAACACCATATATTTT.

V and J are TRBV5-8 and TRBJ2-6; D may be TRBD1 (6 bases). Germline CDR1 reads SGHTS; CDR2 reads YDEGEE. With 0 bases removed from V and 0 bases from J, the gap between germline ends came to 13 bases. This CDR3 is 18 amino acids long. The CDR3, as DNA: TGTGCCAGCAGCTTGGTGTGGACAGCCTTCTCTGGGGCCAACGTCCTGACTTTC. As protein: CASSLVWTAFSGANVLTF.

This clone came up a few times. The chain joins TRBV12-3 or TRBV12-4 to TRBJ1-1; a weak D match, TRBD1 (5 bases). The CDR3 extends over 13 amino acids. V dropped 5 bases and J dropped 5 bases, with 12 bases sitting between them. CDR3 amino acids: CASSPDRRTEAFF. CDR3 DNA: TGTGCCAGCAGTCCCGACAGACGGACTGAAGCTTTCTTT.

In its sample, this clone was seen once. The genes are TRBV11-2 and TRBJ2-7, with 7 bases lining up with TRBD1. Trimming removed 7 bases from V and 0 bases from J; junction bases left unmatched: 6. The CDR3 covers 14 residues. Germline V gene sequence: CDR1 SGHAT, CDR2 FQNNGV. CDR3 region: CASTPDRISYEQYF. The DNA of the CDR3 is TGTGCCAGCACCCCGGACAGGATCTCCTACGAGCAGTACTTC.

The rearrangement uses TRBV6-2 or TRBV6-3 and TRBJ2-1; D is ambiguous. The germline V gene has CDR1 MNHEY and CDR2 SVGEGT. Trimming removed 0 bases from V and 8 bases from J, with 8 bases in between. This CDR3 has 13 residues. The CDR3, as DNA: TGTGCCAGCAGTTACTCGAGCATACATGAGCAGTTCTTC. Its protein is CASSYSSIHEQFF.

The V gene is TRBV6-5, the J gene TRBJ2-7; 9 nucleotides align to TRBD1. The CDR3 has 14 residues. CDR1 is MNHEY and CDR2 is SVGAGI in the germline V gene. V lost 8 bases to trimming and J lost 12 bases; unmatched junction nucleotides: 17. The CDR3 DNA is TGTGCCAGCTGGGGGTCCCGGACAGGGGACTTAGTGTACTTC. It is translated as CASWGSRTGDLVYF.

The chain carries TRBV28 and TRBJ1-6, with 9 bases fitting TRBD1. This CDR3 contains 20 residues. CDR1 is MDHEN and CDR2 is SYDVKM in the germline V gene. The V and J ends lost 3 bases and 3 bases, in that order; junction bases with no gene match: 15. CDR3 DNA: TGTGCCAGCAGTTTCGGAGGGCGGGTCGGGGACAGGGACTATAATTCACCCCTCCACTTT. As protein: CASSFGGRVGDRDYNSPLHF.

In DNA form, the CDR3 reads TGTGCCAGCAGTGAAGGGCCCCATGGCACTGAAGCTTTCTTT. Translating gives CASSEGPHGTEAFF. V usage is TRBV6-1 and J usage is TRBJ1-1; D remains ambiguous. Germline lookup yields CDR1 MNHNS and CDR2 SASEGT. Deletions cut 1 base from V and 4 bases from J, with 10 bases between. The CDR3 has 14 residues.

A note on this clone: One end of the junction does not line up with germline, which may come from a read error. The rearrangement uses TRBV30 and TRBJ2-3; perhaps TRBD1 as D (5 bases). Germline CDR1 reads GTSNPN; CDR2 reads SVGIG (reference sequence). The length of the CDR3 is 13 residues. CDR3 amino acids: CAWSVLSTDMQYF. The CDR3 bases are TGTGCCTGGAGTGTACTATCGACAGATATGCAGTATTTT.